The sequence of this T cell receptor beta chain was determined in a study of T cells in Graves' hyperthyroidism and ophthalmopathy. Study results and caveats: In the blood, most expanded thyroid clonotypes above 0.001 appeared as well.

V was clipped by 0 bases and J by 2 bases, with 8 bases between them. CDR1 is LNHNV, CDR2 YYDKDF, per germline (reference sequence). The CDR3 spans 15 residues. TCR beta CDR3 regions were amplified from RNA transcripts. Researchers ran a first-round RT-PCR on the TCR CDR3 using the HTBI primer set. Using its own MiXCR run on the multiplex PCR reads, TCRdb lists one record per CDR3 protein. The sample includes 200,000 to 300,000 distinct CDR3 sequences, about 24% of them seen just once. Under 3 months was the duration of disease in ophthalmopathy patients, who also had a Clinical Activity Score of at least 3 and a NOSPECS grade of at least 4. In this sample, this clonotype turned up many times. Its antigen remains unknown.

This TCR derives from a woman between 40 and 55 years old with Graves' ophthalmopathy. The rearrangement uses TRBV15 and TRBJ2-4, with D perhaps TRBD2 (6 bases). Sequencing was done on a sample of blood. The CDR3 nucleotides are TGTGCCACCAGCAGAGAGGGCGGGACCAAAAACATTCAGTACTTC. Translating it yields CATSREGGTKNIQYF.